Below are 13 T cell receptor beta chains sequenced from a single sample in a study of CD8 T cells in Susac syndrome. RNA, at about 0.45 to 1 ug, was reverse transcribed with random hexamers. TCRdb re-called the immunoSEQ multiplex PCR reads through MiXCR, storing one row per CDR3 protein. The repertoire holds approximately 190,000 distinct CDR3 sequences, with more than 85% as singletons. Sequenced input: CD8+ T cells from PBMCs. Receptor source: a human donor with Susac syndrome.

The J gene is TRBJ1-2, the V gene TRBV5-1; 9 bases fit TRBD1. V lost 3 bases to trimming and J lost 4 bases; unmatched junction nucleotides: 16. This CDR3 region has 18 residues. Germline loops: CDR1 SGHRS, CDR2 YFSETQ. In nucleotides, the CDR3 is TGCGCCAGCAGCTCTGGCCGGGACAGGGACTACTCCGGCTATGGCTACACCTTC. Residues: CASSSGRDRDYSGYGYTF.

The chain has TRBV7-2 and TRBJ2-1; 7 positions agree with TRBD1. Unmatched junction bases numbered 7, after V lost 5 bases and J lost 3 bases. The CDR3 spans 15 residues. Germline values: CDR1 SGHTA, CDR2 FQGNSA. The CDR3 sequence: CASSPTGSFYNEQFF. The DNA of the CDR3 is TGTGCCAGCAGCCCGACAGGGTCCTTCTACAATGAGCAGTTCTTC. The full variable domain, with the rest looked up from reference TRBV7-2 and TRBJ2-1, is GAGVSQSPSNKVTEKGKDVELRCDPISGHTALYWYRQSLGQGLEFLIYFQGNSAPDKSGLPSDRFSAERTGGSVSTLTIQRTQQEDSAVYLCASSPTGSFYNEQFFGPGTRLTVL.

The rearrangement joins TRBV9 to TRBJ1-1; tentative D call: TRBD1 (6 bases). Trimming removed 3 bases at V and 4 bases at J, with 16 bases between. This CDR3 is 15 amino acids long. Germline V gives CDR1 SGDLS, CDR2 YYNGEE. As DNA, the CDR3 is TGTGCCAGCAGCGCCAGGGGAACAGGGCGCACTGAAGCTTTCTTT. Translating gives CASSARGTGRTEAFF.

The rearrangement uses TRBV27 and TRBJ2-2; D could derive from TRBD1 or TRBD2 (5 bases each). Germline CDR1 is MNHEY and CDR2 is SMNVEV (reference sequence). This CDR3 is built from 13 residues. V was pared by 6 bases and J by 4 bases, with 9 bases between. CDR3 amino acids: CASSVGVTGELFF. In DNA form, the CDR3 reads TGTGCCAGCAGCGTGGGGGTCACCGGGGAGCTGTTTTTT.

This sequence joins TRBV28 and TRBJ1-2; possible D gene TRBD1, 6 bases. The CDR3 totals 15 residues. CDR1 and CDR2 (germline): MDHEN, SYDVKM. V lost 3 bases, J lost 5 bases, and 16 bases lay in between. CDR3 sequence reads: CASSFPRQAIYGYTF. DNA of the CDR3: TGTGCCAGCAGTTTCCCTCGACAGGCCATATATGGCTACACCTTC.

This chain joins TRBV5-6 and TRBJ1-5, with 7 positions matching TRBD1. V gave up 4 bases and J gave up 2 bases; unmatched junction bases: 3. Germline V gene sequence: CDR1 SGHDT, CDR2 YYEEEE. CDR3 length: 14 residues. As DNA, the CDR3 is TGTGCCAGCAGCGTTGGACAGGGCAATCAGCCCCAGCATTTT. Translation gives CASSVGQGNQPQHF.

This sequence joins TRBV11-2 and TRBJ2-1; no firm D call. The CDR3 spans 14 residues. The V gene's germline CDR1 is SGHAT and CDR2 FQNNGV. V lost 4 bases to trimming and J lost 3 bases, with 10 bases between them. CDR3 sequence: CASSSALDYNEQFF. The CDR3 DNA reads TGTGCCAGCAGCTCAGCTCTCGACTACAATGAGCAGTTCTTC.

The rearrangement joins TRBV12-3 or TRBV12-4 to TRBJ2-7; D possibly corresponds to TRBD2 (5 bases). V gave up 8 bases and J gave up 1 base, with 12 bases separating them. The CDR3 runs to 13 residues. In nucleotides, the CDR3 is TGTGCCAGCGCCGGGATACAGTCCTACGAGCAGTACTTC. Translated: CASAGIQSYEQYF.

The chain recombines TRBV15 with TRBJ2-2; maybe TRBD2 (6 bases). The length of the CDR3 is 17 residues. V gave up 0 bases and J gave up 7 bases, with 18 bases separating them. CDR1 is LNHNV and CDR2 is YYDKDF in the germline V gene (reference sequence). CDR3 sequence reads: CATSRDRLAFGGGELFF. Written as DNA, the CDR3 is TGTGCCACCAGCAGAGATCGGCTAGCGTTTGGGGGCGGGGAGCTGTTTTTT.

The chain is built from TRBV20-1 and TRBJ2-5, with 12 bases matching TRBD2. The length of the CDR3 is 16 residues. Germline CDR1 and CDR2: DFQATT and SNEGSKA (reference sequence). The J segment lost 7 bases and the V segment lost 3 bases, leaving 12 bases of the junction unmatched. CDR3 protein: CSARLAGGLVGGTQYF. The CDR3 nucleotides are TGCAGTGCTAGGCTAGCGGGGGGGCTAGTGGGCGGGACCCAGTACTTC.

The J gene is TRBJ2-5, the V gene TRBV20-1; TRBD2 matches 7 bases. The trim removed 0 bases at V and 0 bases at J, leaving 4 bases unmatched. The CDR3 is 15 amino acids. Germline V gene data show CDR1 as DFQATT and CDR2 as SNEGSKA (reference sequence). This chain's CDR3 is CSAREPGGYQETQYF. The CDR3 bases are TGCAGTGCTAGAGAACCGGGGGGATACCAAGAGACCCAGTACTTC.

This clonotype has only one observation. The rearrangement links TRBV30 to TRBJ2-1; TRBD2 matches at 11 bases. CDR3 size: 15 residues. V dropped 4 bases and J dropped 7; count of bases not matched to a gene: 9. The germline gives CDR1 GTSNPN, CDR2 SVGIG (reference sequence). CDR3 in DNA: TGTGCCTGGAACCTCTTAGCGGGGGGGGGAAATGAGCAGTTCTTC. It encodes CAWNLLAGGGNEQFF.

The J gene is TRBJ2-7, the V gene TRBV13; D call uncertain. Germline V gene lookup returns CDR1 PRHDT and CDR2 FYEKMQ (reference sequence). The CDR3 consists of 13 residues. Trimming left V 5 bases short and J 3 bases short, with 11 bases between. CDR3 nucleotide sequence: TGTGCCAGCAGCCCCGGCCAAGACTACGAGCAGTACTTC. Protein product: CASSPGQDYEQYF.